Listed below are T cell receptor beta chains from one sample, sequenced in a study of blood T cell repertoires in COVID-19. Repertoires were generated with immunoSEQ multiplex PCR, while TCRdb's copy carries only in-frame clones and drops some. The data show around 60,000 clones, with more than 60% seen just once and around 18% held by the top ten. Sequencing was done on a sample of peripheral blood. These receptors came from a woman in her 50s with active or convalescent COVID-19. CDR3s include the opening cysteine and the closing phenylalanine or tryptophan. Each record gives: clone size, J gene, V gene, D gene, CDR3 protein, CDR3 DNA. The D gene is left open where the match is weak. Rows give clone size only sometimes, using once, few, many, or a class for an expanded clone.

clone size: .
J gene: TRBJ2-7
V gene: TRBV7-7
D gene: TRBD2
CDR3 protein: CASSLKDLVLAGGPGCYEQYF
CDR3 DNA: TGTGCCAGCAGCTTAAAGGATTTAGTACTAGCGGGAGGGCCGGGTTGTTACGAGCAGTACTTC

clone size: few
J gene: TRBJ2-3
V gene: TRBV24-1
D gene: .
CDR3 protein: CATSDPATVSDTQYF
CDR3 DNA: TGTGCCACCAGTGATCCCGCGACAGTTTCAGATACGCAGTATTTT

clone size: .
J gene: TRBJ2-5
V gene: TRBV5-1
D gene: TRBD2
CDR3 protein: CASSFVSGKRQETQYF
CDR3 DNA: TGCGCCAGCAGCTTTGTTAGCGGGAAGCGCCAAGAGACCCAGTACTTC

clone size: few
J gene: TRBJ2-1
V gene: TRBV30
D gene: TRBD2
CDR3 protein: CALNTAGVGNEQFF
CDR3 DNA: TGTGCCTTAAACACAGCGGGAGTAGGAAATGAGCAGTTCTTC

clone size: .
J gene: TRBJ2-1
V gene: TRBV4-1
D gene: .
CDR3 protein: CASSRATVLGDEQFF
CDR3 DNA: TGCGCCAGCAGCCGGGCCACGGTGCTGGGCGATGAGCAGTTCTTC

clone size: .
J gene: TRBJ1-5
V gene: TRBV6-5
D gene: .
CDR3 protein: CASSFFAGQFNQPQHF
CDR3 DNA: TGTGCCAGCAGTTTTTTCGCCGGACAGTTCAATCAGCCCCAGCATTTT

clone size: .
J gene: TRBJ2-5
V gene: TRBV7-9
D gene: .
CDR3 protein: CASSLEAEETQYF
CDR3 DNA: TGTGCCAGCAGCTTAGAGGCGGAAGAGACCCAGTACTTC

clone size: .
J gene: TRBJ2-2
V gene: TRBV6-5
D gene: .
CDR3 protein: CASSPGTGELFF
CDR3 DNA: TGTGCCAGCAGTCCAGGAACCGGGGAGCTGTTTTTT

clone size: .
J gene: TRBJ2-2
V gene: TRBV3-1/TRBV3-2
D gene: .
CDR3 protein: CASSRATGELFF
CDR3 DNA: TGTGCCAGCAGCCGGGCCACCGGGGAGCTGTTTTTT

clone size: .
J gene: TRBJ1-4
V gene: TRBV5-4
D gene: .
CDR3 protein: CASSLGSSRPTNEKLFF
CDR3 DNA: TGTGCCAGCAGCTTGGGGAGCTCTCGGCCCACTAATGAAAAACTGTTTTTT

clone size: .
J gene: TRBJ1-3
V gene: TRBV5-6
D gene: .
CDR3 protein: CASSLDRFSGNTIYF
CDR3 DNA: TGTGCCAGCAGCTTGGACAGATTCTCTGGAAACACCATATATTTT

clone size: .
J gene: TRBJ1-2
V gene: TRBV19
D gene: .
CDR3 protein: CASSSGVNYGYTF
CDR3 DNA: TGTGCCAGTAGTTCCGGAGTTAACTATGGCTACACCTTC

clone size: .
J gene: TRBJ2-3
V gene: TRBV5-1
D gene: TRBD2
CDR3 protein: CASSLGGSLAGSITDTQYF
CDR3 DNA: TGCGCCAGCAGCTTGGGGGGTTCGTTAGCGGGAAGTATCACAGATACGCAGTATTTT

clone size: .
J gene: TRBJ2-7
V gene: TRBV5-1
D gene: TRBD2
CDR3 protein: CASSPRLAQHEQYF
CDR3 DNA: TGCGCCAGCAGCCCGAGACTAGCTCAGCACGAGCAGTACTTC

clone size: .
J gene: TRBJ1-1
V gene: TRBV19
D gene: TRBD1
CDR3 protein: CASSALQGGNTEAFF
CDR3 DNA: TGTGCCAGTAGTGCCTTACAGGGGGGGAACACTGAAGCTTTCTTT

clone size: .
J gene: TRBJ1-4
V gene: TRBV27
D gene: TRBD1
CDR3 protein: CASSSDRPGWEKLFF
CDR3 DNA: TGTGCCAGCAGCTCGGACAGGCCGGGGTGGGAAAAACTGTTTTTT

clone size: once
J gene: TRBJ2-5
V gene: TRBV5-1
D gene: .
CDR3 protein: CASSRAQRETQYF
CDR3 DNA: TGCGCCAGCAGCCGTGCCCAACGGGAGACCCAGTACTTC

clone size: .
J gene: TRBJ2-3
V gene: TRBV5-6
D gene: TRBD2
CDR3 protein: CASRFRLAGVDTQYF
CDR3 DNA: TGTGCCAGCAGATTCCGACTAGCGGGAGTAGATACGCAGTATTTT

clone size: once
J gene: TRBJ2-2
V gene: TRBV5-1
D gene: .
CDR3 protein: CASSLGGFTGELFF
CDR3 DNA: TGCGCCAGCAGCTTAGGAGGGTTCACCGGGGAGCTGTTTTTT

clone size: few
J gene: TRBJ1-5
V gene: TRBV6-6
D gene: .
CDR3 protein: CASSRAPGNNQPQHF
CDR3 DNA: TGTGCCAGCAGTAGGGCCCCCGGGAACAATCAGCCCCAGCATTTT

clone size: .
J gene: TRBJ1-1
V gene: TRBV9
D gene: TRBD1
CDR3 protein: CASSEGQGMGVTEAFF
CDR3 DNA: TGTGCCAGCAGCGAGGGACAGGGGATGGGAGTGACTGAAGCTTTCTTT

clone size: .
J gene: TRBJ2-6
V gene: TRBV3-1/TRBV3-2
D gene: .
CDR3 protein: CASSQPRYSGANVLTF
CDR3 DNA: TGTGCCAGCAGCCAACCCAGGTACTCTGGGGCCAACGTCCTGACTTTC

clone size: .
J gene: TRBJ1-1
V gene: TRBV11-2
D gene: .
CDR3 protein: CASSQPTGTSTEAFF
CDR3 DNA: TGTGCCAGCAGCCAGCCTACAGGGACCTCCACTGAAGCTTTCTTT

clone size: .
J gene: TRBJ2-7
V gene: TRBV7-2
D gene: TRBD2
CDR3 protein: CASSLTSGRYEQYF
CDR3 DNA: TGTGCCAGCAGCTTAACCAGCGGGAGGTACGAGCAGTACTTC

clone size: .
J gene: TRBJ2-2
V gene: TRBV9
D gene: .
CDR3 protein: CASSVAGVTAGELFF
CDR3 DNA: TGTGCCAGCAGCGTAGCAGGTGTTACAGCCGGGGAGCTGTTTTTT

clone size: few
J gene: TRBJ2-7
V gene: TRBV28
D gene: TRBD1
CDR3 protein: CASSPTGQTYEQYF
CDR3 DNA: TGTGCCAGCAGTCCTACGGGACAGACCTACGAGCAGTACTTC

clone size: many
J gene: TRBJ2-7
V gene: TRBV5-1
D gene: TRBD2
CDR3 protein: CASSPSGWTYEQYF
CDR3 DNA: TGCGCCAGCAGTCCTAGCGGGTGGACCTACGAGCAGTACTTC

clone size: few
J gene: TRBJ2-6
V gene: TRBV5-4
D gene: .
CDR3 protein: CASSLAAGANVLTF
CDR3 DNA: TGTGCCAGCAGCTTGGCCGCTGGGGCCAACGTCCTGACTTTC

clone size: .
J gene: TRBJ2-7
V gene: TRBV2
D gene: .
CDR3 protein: CASVHGQEGYEQYF
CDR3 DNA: TGTGCCAGCGTCCACGGGCAGGAGGGCTACGAGCAGTACTTC

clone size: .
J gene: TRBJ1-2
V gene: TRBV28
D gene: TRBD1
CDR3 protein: CASSTGQGYGYTF
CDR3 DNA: TGTGCCAGCAGTACAGGACAGGGGTATGGCTACACCTTC

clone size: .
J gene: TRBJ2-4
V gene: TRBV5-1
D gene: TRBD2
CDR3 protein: CASSEIAGNNIQYF
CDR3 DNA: TGCGCCAGCAGCGAGATAGCGGGAAACAACATTCAGTACTTC

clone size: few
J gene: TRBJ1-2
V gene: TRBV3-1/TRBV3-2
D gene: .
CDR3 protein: CASSLPGQTYEGYTF
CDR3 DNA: TGTGCCAGCAGCCTCCCCGGACAGACGTATGAAGGCTACACCTTC

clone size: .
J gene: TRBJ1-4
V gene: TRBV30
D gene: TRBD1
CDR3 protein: CAWRVSGGEKLFF
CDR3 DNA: TGTGCCTGGAGGGTCTCAGGGGGGGAAAAACTGTTTTTT

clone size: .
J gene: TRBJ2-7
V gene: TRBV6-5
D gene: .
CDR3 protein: CAAEGPREQYF
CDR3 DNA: TGTGCCGCCGAGGGTCCCCGCGAGCAGTACTTC

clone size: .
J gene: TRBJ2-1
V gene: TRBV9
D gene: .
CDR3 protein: CASSPDSRIYNEQFF
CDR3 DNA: TGTGCCAGCAGCCCGGACTCGAGGATCTACAATGAGCAGTTCTTC

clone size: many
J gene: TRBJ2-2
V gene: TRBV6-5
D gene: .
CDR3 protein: CASAKGANTGELFF
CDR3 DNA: TGTGCCAGCGCGAAAGGGGCGAACACCGGGGAGCTGTTTTTT

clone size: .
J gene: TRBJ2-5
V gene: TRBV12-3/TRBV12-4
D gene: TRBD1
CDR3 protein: CASLTGGSETQYF
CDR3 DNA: TGTGCCAGTTTGACAGGGGGATCAGAGACCCAGTACTTC

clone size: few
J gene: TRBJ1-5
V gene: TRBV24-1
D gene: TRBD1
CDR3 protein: CATSDLTTGGSNQPQHF
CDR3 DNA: TGTGCCACCAGTGATTTAACCACAGGGGGCAGCAATCAGCCCCAGCATTTT

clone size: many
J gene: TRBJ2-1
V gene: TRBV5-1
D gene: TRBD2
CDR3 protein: CASSLTGGRVNEQFF
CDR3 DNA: TGCGCCAGCAGCTTGACTGGCGGGAGGGTTAATGAGCAGTTCTTC

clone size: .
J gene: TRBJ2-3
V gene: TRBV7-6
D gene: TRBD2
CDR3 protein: CASSLAGAGRTNTQYF
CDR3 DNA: TGTGCCAGCAGCTTAGCGGGAGCGGGACGCACGAATACGCAGTATTTT

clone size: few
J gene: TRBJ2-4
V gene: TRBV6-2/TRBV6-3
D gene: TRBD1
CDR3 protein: CASSSDRDGKNIQYF
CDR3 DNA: TGTGCCAGCAGTTCGGACAGGGATGGAAAAAACATTCAGTACTTC

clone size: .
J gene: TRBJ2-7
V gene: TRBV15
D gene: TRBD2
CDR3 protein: CATSRDLGAGTSSYEQYF
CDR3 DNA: TGTGCCACCAGCAGAGATTTAGGCGCCGGGACTAGCAGCTACGAGCAGTACTTC

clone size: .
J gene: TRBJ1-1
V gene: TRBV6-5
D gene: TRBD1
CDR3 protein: CASSSTGDRPTEAFF
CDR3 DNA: TGTGCCAGCAGTTCTACAGGGGACCGACCCACTGAAGCTTTCTTT

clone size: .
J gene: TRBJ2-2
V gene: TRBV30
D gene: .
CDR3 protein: CASPGLNTGELFF
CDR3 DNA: TGTGCCTCTCCGGGACTTAACACCGGGGAGCTGTTTTTT

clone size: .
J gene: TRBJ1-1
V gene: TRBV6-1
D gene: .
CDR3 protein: CASSEAALVRGTEAFF
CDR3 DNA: TGTGCCAGCAGTGAAGCGGCTTTGGTCAGAGGCACTGAAGCTTTCTTT

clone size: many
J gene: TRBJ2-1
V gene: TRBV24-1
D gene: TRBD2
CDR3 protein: CATSYSGRSAGDEQFF
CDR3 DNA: TGTGCCACCAGCTATAGCGGGAGGAGTGCGGGCGATGAGCAGTTCTTC

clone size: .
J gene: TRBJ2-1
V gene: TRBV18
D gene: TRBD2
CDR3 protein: CASSPRPSGRSSYNEQFF
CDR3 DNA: TGTGCCAGCTCACCACGTCCTAGCGGGAGGTCCTCCTACAATGAGCAGTTCTTC

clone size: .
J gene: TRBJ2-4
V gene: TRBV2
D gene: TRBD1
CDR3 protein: CASSGLTGYGNIQYF
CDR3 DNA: TGTGCCAGCAGTGGACTGACAGGGTATGGGAACATTCAGTACTTC

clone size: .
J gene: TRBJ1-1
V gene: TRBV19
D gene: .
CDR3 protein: CASSMGHAGGTEAFF
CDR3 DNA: TGTGCCAGTAGTATGGGTCACGCTGGGGGGACTGAAGCTTTCTTT

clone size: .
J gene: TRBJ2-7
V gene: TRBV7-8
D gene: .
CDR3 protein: CASSSAGRLYEQYF
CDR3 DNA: TGTGCCAGCAGCTCCGCGGGACGGCTTTACGAGCAGTACTTC

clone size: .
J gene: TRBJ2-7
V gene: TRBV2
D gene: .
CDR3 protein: CASTGTEQYF
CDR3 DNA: TGTGCCAGCACTGGCACAGAGCAGTACTTC

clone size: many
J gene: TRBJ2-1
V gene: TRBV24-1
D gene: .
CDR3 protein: CATAIRRDEQFF
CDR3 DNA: TGTGCCACCGCGATAAGGAGGGATGAGCAGTTCTTC

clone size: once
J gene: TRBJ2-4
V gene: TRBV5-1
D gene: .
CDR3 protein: CASSLERTKNIQYF
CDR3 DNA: TGCGCCAGCAGCTTGGAGAGAACCAAAAACATTCAGTACTTC

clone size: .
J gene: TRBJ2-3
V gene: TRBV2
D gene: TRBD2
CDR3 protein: CASSEEEGMEAGGIRGTDTQYF
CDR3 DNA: TGTGCCAGCAGTGAAGAGGAGGGGATGGAAGCGGGAGGCATACGTGGCACAGATACGCAGTATTTT

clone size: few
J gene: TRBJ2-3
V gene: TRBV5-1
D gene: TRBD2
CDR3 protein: CASSLMAGGPTDTQYF
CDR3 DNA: TGCGCCAGCAGCTTGATGGCGGGAGGCCCCACAGATACGCAGTATTTT

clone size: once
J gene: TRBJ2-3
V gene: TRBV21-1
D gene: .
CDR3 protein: CASSQRQAGTRGVCTDTQYF
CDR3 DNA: TGTGCCAGCAGCCAGAGACAGGCCGGGACTAGGGGGGTCTGTACAGATACGCAGTATTTT

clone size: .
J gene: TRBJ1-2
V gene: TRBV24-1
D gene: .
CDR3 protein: CATSGSPTWGYTF
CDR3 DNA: TGTGCCACCAGTGGTAGTCCTACCTGGGGCTACACCTTC